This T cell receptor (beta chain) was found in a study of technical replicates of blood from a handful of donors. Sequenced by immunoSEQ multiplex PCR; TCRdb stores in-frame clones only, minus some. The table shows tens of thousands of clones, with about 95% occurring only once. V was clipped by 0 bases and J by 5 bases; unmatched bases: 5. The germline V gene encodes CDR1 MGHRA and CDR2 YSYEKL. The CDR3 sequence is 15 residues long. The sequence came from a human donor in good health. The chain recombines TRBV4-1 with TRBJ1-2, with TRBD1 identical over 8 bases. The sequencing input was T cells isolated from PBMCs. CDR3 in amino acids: CASSQEDRAWYGYTF. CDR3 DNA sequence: TGCGCCAGCAGCCAAGAGGACAGGGCATGGTATGGCTACACCTTC.